This paragraph covers one T cell receptor (beta chain) sequence. Its antigen is undetermined. This specimen comes from a study of identical twins. Healthy Caucasians made up all donors. The CDR3 runs 16 residues. With 0 bases removed from V and 6 bases from J, the gap between germline ends came to 17 bases. The germline gives CDR1 KGHSY, CDR2 FQNENV. Study observations and caveats: Zero-insertion analyses could be partly confounded by invariant MAIT and iNKT cells.

Each cDNA held unique molecular identifiers, and template switching gave it a universal primer site. MiXCR was run by TCRdb on the 5' RACE reads, yielding one entry per CDR3 protein. The repertoire holds about 530,000 distinct CDR3 sequences, with approximately 20% as singletons. These data were also reused for a study on yellow fever vaccine responses in identical twins. That work states: In identical twins, vaccine T cell responses appeared partly shared and partly individual.

Sequences were obtained from CD4+ T cells sorted from blood. J is TRBJ1-2 and V is TRBV16; weak D call: TRBD1 (6 bases). The receptor was derived from a woman aged 18-29 years in good health. The CDR3 nucleotides read TGTGCCAGCAGCCAATCGTCCACAGGGATGGCGGATGGCTACACCTTC. This gives the protein CASSQSSTGMADGYTF.